The 17 T cell receptor beta chains in this list originate from one sample, sequenced in a study of CD8 T cells in ankylosing spondylitis. TCRdb passed the 5' RACE reads through MiXCR, listing each CDR3 protein once. The repertoire holds some 200,000 distinct CDR3 sequences, with 9.5% to 15% as singletons. Sequencing input: blood, either unsorted or a sorted T cell fraction (not recorded which). The receptor set was obtained from a male donor with ankylosing spondylitis or in good health (not recorded which).

This clonotype was seen more than once but under ten times. The chain's CDR3 is CASSQGIATGGTDTQYF. The CDR3 DNA follows: TGCGCCAGCAGCCAAGGTATCGCGACAGGGGGCACAGATACGCAGTATTTT. V and J are TRBV4-1 and TRBJ2-3, with 8 positions matching TRBD1. J was trimmed by 1 base and V by 1 base; bases with no gene match: 7. Germline assignment: CDR1 MGHRA and CDR2 YSYEKL. The CDR3 is 17 residues long.

This clonotype was observed a few times. The rearrangement joins TRBV5-1 to TRBJ2-1; unclear D gene. The CDR3 totals 14 residues. Trimming took off 4 bases at V and 8 bases at J, with 16 bases between the two ends. Germline values: CDR1 SGHRS, CDR2 YFSETQ. CDR3 bases: TGCGCCAGCAGCCAGTTTAACAGTGCCTATGAGCAGTTCTTC. Its protein is CASSQFNSAYEQFF.

This chain joins TRBV9 and TRBJ2-5; TRBD2 agrees at 14 bases. Trimming cost V 0 bases and J 0 bases; bases outside gene matches: 1. CDR1 SGDLS and CDR2 YYNGEE come from the germline V gene. There are 17 residues in the CDR3. The CDR3 sequence is CASSVGTSGRYQETQYF. The CDR3 DNA reads TGTGCCAGCAGCGTAGGGACTAGCGGGAGGTACCAAGAGACCCAGTACTTC.

This chain links TRBV20-1 with TRBJ2-7; 10 positions agree with TRBD2. CDR1 and CDR2 (germline): DFQATT, SNEGSKA (reference sequence). This CDR3 has 15 amino acids. With 0 bases clipped from V and 0 bases from J, the junction kept 2 bases outside the gene matches. The CDR3, as DNA: TGCAGTGCTAGAGAACTAGCGGGACCCTCCTACGAGCAGTACTTC. Its protein product is CSARELAGPSYEQYF.

V is TRBV5-5 and J is TRBJ2-1; 8 nucleotides agree with TRBD2. CDR1 and CDR2 (germline): SGHKS, YYEKEE (reference sequence). This CDR3 has 16 amino acids. With 1 base clipped from V and 0 bases from J, the junction kept 3 bases outside the gene matches. The CDR3 loop reads CASSLMREASYNEQFF. The CDR3 DNA is TGTGCCAGCAGCTTGATGCGGGAGGCCTCCTACAATGAGCAGTTCTTC.

This clonotype was counted between two and nine times. V usage is TRBV12-3 or TRBV12-4 and J usage is TRBJ1-2; D is ambiguous. The CDR3 has 11 amino acids. The V and J ends lost 4 bases and 6 bases respectively, with 6 bases between them. Here the CDR3 reads CASSSEDGYTF. The CDR3 bases are TGTGCCAGCAGTTCGGAAGATGGCTACACCTTC.

A few counts support this clonotype. This rearrangement joins TRBV7-9 to TRBJ2-7; TRBD1 is a possible D gene (6 bases). The CDR3 extends over 15 amino acids. Germline CDR1 is SEHNR and CDR2 is FQNEAQ (reference sequence). V was clipped by 4 bases and J by 2 bases, with 15 bases between them. In nucleotides, the CDR3 is TGTGCCAGCAGCTCGACCGGGACAACTACCTACGAGCAGTACTTC. This sequence encodes CASSSTGTTTYEQYF.

The table lists this clonotype with a few counts. The chain couples TRBV5-1 to TRBJ2-1; TRBD2 matches 9 bases. The CDR3 sequence is 16 residues long. The ends lost 0 bases at V and 6 bases at J; junction bases unmatched: 7. The germline CDR1 and CDR2 sequences are SGHRS and YFSETQ. The CDR3 spells CASSLGGVAGANEQFF. CDR3 DNA sequence: TGCGCCAGCAGCTTGGGGGGGGTAGCGGGAGCCAATGAGCAGTTCTTC.

The chain is built from TRBV2 and TRBJ2-2; TRBD2 agrees at 10 bases. V was pared by 11 bases and J by 0 bases, with 6 bases of the junction left unmatched. The CDR3 loop spans 15 amino acids. The germline gives CDR1 SNHLY, CDR2 FYNNEI. The CDR3 DNA reads TGTGCCTGCACTAGCGGGAATTCGAACACCGGGGAGCTGTTTTTT. Translation gives CACTSGNSNTGELFF.

The V call is TRBV30, the J call TRBJ2-7, with a possible D match to TRBD2 (5 bases). Trimming took off 0 bases at V and 3 bases at J, with 6 bases between the two ends. The germline CDR1 and CDR2 sequences are GTSNPN and SVGIG (reference sequence). The CDR3 is 12 amino acids. CDR3 residues: CAWSVRGYEQYF. CDR3 coding DNA: TGTGCCTGGAGTGTACGGGGCTACGAGCAGTACTTC. Using reference TRBV30 and TRBJ2-7 for the parts outside the CDR3, the full variable domain is SQTIHQWPATLVQPVGSPLSLECTVEGTSNPNLYWYRQAAGRGLQLLFYSVGIGQISSEVPQNLSASRPQDRQFILSSKKLLLSDSGFYLCAWSVRGYEQYFGPGTRLTVT.

This clonotype was detected only a few times. The chain links TRBV18 to TRBJ2-7, with D perhaps being TRBD1 or TRBD2 (6 bases each). The germline V gene has CDR1 KGHSH and CDR2 LQKENI. This CDR3 has 14 amino acids. Trimming pared 3 bases from V and 7 bases from J, leaving 16 bases between. DNA of the CDR3: TGTGCCAGCTCACCGGGGGGCCGGACTCGGGAGCAGTACTTC. Residues: CASSPGGRTREQYF. The full variable domain, its missing parts supplied by reference TRBV18 and TRBJ2-7, is NAGVMQNPRHLVRRRGQEARLRCSPMKGHSHVYWYRQLPEEGLKFMVYLQKENIIDESGMPKERFSAEFPKEGPSILRIQQVVRGDSAAYFCASSPGGRTREQYFGPGTRLTVT.

As for this clonotype: The junction departs from germline at one end; a sequencing error may be responsible. The CDR3 region is CASTLRSVDTEAFF. Written as DNA, the CDR3 is TGTGCCAGCACCTTACGTTCTGTGGACACTGAAGCTTTCTTT. The chain couples TRBV7-2 to TRBJ1-1; D not resolved. The V gene's germline CDR1 is SGHTA and CDR2 FQGNSA. This CDR3 has 14 residues.

The chain combines TRBV20-1 with TRBJ1-5; the D gene is possibly TRBD1 (6 bases). Trimming cost V 4 bases and J 6 bases, with 19 bases left between them. This CDR3 comprises 15 residues. Germline V gene lookup returns CDR1 DFQATT and CDR2 SNEGSKA (reference sequence). The CDR3 DNA follows: TGCAGTGCTACACGTTTCCTGGGGGGCGGTCAGCCCCAGCATTTT. Its protein product is CSATRFLGGGQPQHF.

The V and J genes are TRBV25-1 and TRBJ2-7; no clear D. Trimming removed 4 bases from V and 0 bases from J, with 19 bases in between. Germline-derived CDR1 and CDR2 are MGHDK and SYGVNS. CDR3 size: 17 residues. The CDR3 sequence: CASSAPPGGTLSYEQYF. The CDR3 coding sequence is TGTGCCAGCAGTGCCCCACCAGGCGGAACCCTCTCCTACGAGCAGTACTTC.

This clonotype was seen a handful of times. The V call is TRBV10-3, the J call TRBJ2-7; the D gene is possibly TRBD1 (5 bases). Trimming took 3 bases from V and 0 from J, leaving 9 bases between them. The CDR3 totals 14 residues. Looked up from germline, CDR1 is ENHRY and CDR2 is SYGVKD. The CDR3 DNA reads TGTGCCATCAGTGAATCAGACAGCTCCTACGAGCAGTACTTC. Amino acid sequence: CAISESDSSYEQYF.

The table lists this clonotype with many counts. The genes are TRBV20-1 and TRBJ2-7; 11 positions match TRBD2. The ends lost 3 bases at V and 0 bases at J; junction bases unmatched: 7. The CDR3 has 16 amino acids. The germline CDR1 and CDR2 sequences are DFQATT and SNEGSKA (reference sequence). In nucleotides, the CDR3 is TGCAGTGCTAGCATTGAAGGGACTAGCGGCTCCTACGAGCAGTACTTC. Its translation: CSASIEGTSGSYEQYF.

V usage is TRBV9 and J usage is TRBJ2-3, with D unclear. Trimming left V 2 bases short and J 3 bases short, with 13 bases between. CDR1 is SGDLS, CDR2 YYNGEE, per germline. The CDR3 covers 15 residues. Here the CDR3 reads CASSVIGDATDTQYF. The CDR3 DNA sequence: TGTGCCAGCAGCGTTATTGGAGACGCAACAGATACGCAGTATTTT.